The 20 T cell receptor beta chains below were found in one sample sequenced in a study of cytomegalovirus exposure and HLA in healthy donors. The table came from immunoSEQ multiplex PCR; TCRdb's copy has only in-frame clones and leaves some out. Among approximately 170,000 clones listed, approximately 84% were seen once. Material: PBMCs. Receptor source: a man younger than 40 in good health and CMV-seropositive.

V is TRBV10-3 and J is TRBJ2-5, with D unclear. This CDR3 has 15 amino acids. V dropped 4 bases and J dropped 2 bases, with 14 bases sitting between them. CDR1 is ENHRY, CDR2 SYGVKD, per germline. The CDR3 nucleotides are TGTGCCATCAGTGGAATTGCGGCGGAACAAGAGACCCAGTACTTC. Protein product: CAISGIAAEQETQYF.

The chain uses TRBV19 and TRBJ2-1; D may be TRBD2 (5 bases). With 5 bases removed from V and 0 bases from J, the gap between germline ends came to 14 bases. The CDR3 length is 16 residues. Per the germline V gene, CDR1 is LNHDA and CDR2 is SQIVND (reference sequence). CDR3: CASSGLSGISYNEQFF. Here the CDR3 DNA reads TGTGCCAGTAGTGGCCTAAGCGGAATCTCCTACAATGAGCAGTTCTTC.

The chain couples TRBV4-1 to TRBJ2-7; 10 bases map to TRBD2. Losses at the gene ends were 4 bases for V and 1 base for J; bases not matched to a gene: 1. This CDR3 has 14 residues. Germline CDR1 reads MGHRA; CDR2 reads YSYEKL. The CDR3 region is CASSRAGGSYEQYF. The CDR3 DNA is TGCGCCAGCAGCCGAGCGGGGGGGTCCTACGAGCAGTACTTC.

The rearrangement joins TRBV5-6 to TRBJ1-5; 8 bases are shared with TRBD1. Germline CDR1 and CDR2: SGHDT and YYEEEE. CDR3 length equals 16 residues. V was pared by 0 bases and J by 2 bases, with 4 bases of the junction left unmatched. The CDR3 spells CASSLGQGRGNQPQHF. In nucleotides, the CDR3 is TGTGCCAGCAGCTTGGGACAGGGGAGGGGCAATCAGCCCCAGCATTTT.

The chain has TRBV7-6 and TRBJ1-4, with D possibly matching TRBD1 (5 bases). Trimming took 4 bases from V and 8 from J, leaving 20 bases between them. CDR3 length equals 16 residues. Germline-derived CDR1 and CDR2 are SGHVS and FNYEAQ. As DNA, the CDR3 is TGTGCCAGCAGCTCCCCATCGCAGGGTCTAGGAGAAAAACTGTTTTTT. Its translation is CASSSPSQGLGEKLFF. The whole variable domain, remainder taken from reference TRBV7-6 and TRBJ1-4, is GAGVSQSPRYKVTKRGQDVALRCDPISGHVSLYWYRQALGQGPEFLTYFNYEAQQDKSGLPNDRFSAERPEGSISTLTIQRTEQRDSAMYRCASSSPSQGLGEKLFFGSGTQLSVL.

The gene calls are TRBV18 and TRBJ2-7; the D gene is possibly TRBD2 (6 bases). V gave up 1 base and J gave up 1 base, with 11 bases separating them. This CDR3 spans 15 amino acids. The germline gives CDR1 KGHSH, CDR2 LQKENI. CDR3 sequence (DNA): TGTGCCAGCTCACCACGGTCGGGGGATTCCTACGAGCAGTACTTC. Translating it yields CASSPRSGDSYEQYF.

The chain joins TRBV28 to TRBJ1-5, with 7 bases aligning to TRBD1. V shed 2 bases, J shed 2 bases, and the junction held 6 bases outside the gene matches. The CDR3 runs to 16 residues. Germline CDR1 is MDHEN and CDR2 is SYDVKM. The DNA for the CDR3 is TGTGCCAGCAGTTTAGGCAGGGGGGCGGGCAATCAGCCCCAGCATTTT. It codes for CASSLGRGAGNQPQHF.

The chain carries TRBV30 and TRBJ1-1; D gene ambiguous. Germline values: CDR1 GTSNPN, CDR2 SVGIG (reference sequence). This CDR3 spans 13 amino acids. Trimming stripped 5 bases from V and 1 base from J, with 11 bases between. The CDR3 loop is CAWAFPENTEAFF. CDR3 DNA sequence: TGTGCCTGGGCCTTCCCAGAGAACACTGAAGCTTTCTTT.

The J gene is TRBJ2-7, the V gene TRBV13, with D possibly being TRBD1 (7 bases). V dropped 0 bases and J dropped 2 bases, with 17 bases sitting between them. CDR3 length equals 17 residues. Germline CDR1 and CDR2: PRHDT and FYEKMQ (reference sequence). The CDR3 loop is CASSLGGWGDRAYEQYF. CDR3 nucleotides: TGTGCCAGCAGCTTAGGGGGCTGGGGGGACAGAGCCTACGAGCAGTACTTC.

The J gene is TRBJ2-5, the V gene TRBV5-4; the D gene is possibly TRBD2 (7 bases). The length of the CDR3 is 15 residues. Trimming shortened V by 0 bases and J by 1 base, and 10 bases separated the two germline ends. Germline CDR1 reads SGHNT; CDR2 reads YYREEE (reference sequence). CDR3: CASSLVGGGQETQYF. For the CDR3, the DNA is TGTGCCAGCAGCTTGGTAGGGGGGGGCCAAGAGACCCAGTACTTC.

This chain joins TRBV7-8 and TRBJ2-5, with D perhaps TRBD2 (6 bases). Trimming took 3 bases from V and 3 from J, leaving 11 bases between them. CDR3 length: 14 amino acids. Germline-derived CDR1 and CDR2 are SGHVS and FQNEAQ. The DNA of the CDR3 is TGTGCCAGCAGCTTGCGGGGCACTAAAGAGACCCAGTACTTC. It is translated as CASSLRGTKETQYF.

V gene TRBV15 combines with J gene TRBJ2-7; 9 bases are shared with TRBD1. This CDR3 is built from 15 residues. J lost 4 bases, V lost 0 bases, and 4 bases had no gene match. Germline V gives CDR1 LNHNV, CDR2 YYDKDF (reference sequence). This CDR3 reads CATSRDNRGPYEQYF. The CDR3 DNA reads TGTGCCACCAGCAGAGATAACAGGGGGCCGTACGAGCAGTACTTC. Full variable domain (remainder filled in from reference TRBV15 and TRBJ2-7): DAMVIQNPRYQVTQFGKPVTLSCSQTLNHNVMYWYQQKSSQAPKLLFHYYDKDFNNEADTPDNFQSRRPNTSFCFLDIRSPGLGDTAMYLCATSRDNRGPYEQYFGPGTRLTVT.

The CDR3 region has the DNA TGTGCCAGCAGTTCCAGGACACGAGCCTACGAGCAGTACTTC. This encodes CASSSRTRAYEQYF. The chain has TRBV6-5 and TRBJ2-7, with D possibly TRBD1 on 5 matching bases. This CDR3 is 14 amino acids long. Germline V lookup: CDR1 MNHEY, CDR2 SVGAGI. Trimming took 4 bases from V and 2 from J, leaving 12 bases between them.

J is TRBJ2-3 and V is TRBV5-1; TRBD1 matches 7 bases. The V gene's germline CDR1 is SGHRS and CDR2 YFSETQ. Unmatched junction bases numbered 5, after V lost 0 bases and J lost 4 bases. CDR3 length: 15 residues. The CDR3 region has the DNA TGCGCCAGCAGCTTGGTCGGGCAGGGGGCAGATACGCAGTATTTT. Translation: CASSLVGQGADTQYF.

V is TRBV27 and J is TRBJ2-7; TRBD2 matches at 7 bases. Trimming cost V 2 bases and J 2 bases; bases outside gene matches: 0. Germline V gene data show CDR1 as MNHEY and CDR2 as SMNVEV (reference sequence). This CDR3 contains 13 residues. The CDR3 DNA follows: TGTGCCAGCAGTTTAGGACTAGCCTACGAGCAGTACTTC. Amino acids: CASSLGLAYEQYF.

This chain uses TRBV15 with TRBJ2-7; D is undetermined. Trimming cost V 0 bases and J 2 bases, with 11 bases left between them. This CDR3 is built from 15 residues. Germline lookup yields CDR1 LNHNV and CDR2 YYDKDF (reference sequence). The CDR3, as DNA: TGTGCCACCAGCAGAGATCGAGCAGGTCCCTACGAGCAGTACTTC. Translating it yields CATSRDRAGPYEQYF.

The chain links TRBV7-9 to TRBJ2-2; TRBD2 aligns across 7 bases. The trim removed 1 base at V and 1 base at J, leaving 3 bases unmatched. This CDR3 comprises 16 residues. Per the germline V gene, CDR1 is SEHNR and CDR2 is FQNEAQ (reference sequence). CDR3 coding DNA: TGTGCCAGCAGCTTAGTACGGGGGGAGAACACCGGGGAGCTGTTTTTT. Its protein product is CASSLVRGENTGELFF.

V gene TRBV6-6 combines with J gene TRBJ2-7, with TRBD2 as a possible D gene (6 bases). Germline CDR1 and CDR2: MNHNY and SVGAGI (reference sequence). CDR3 length equals 14 residues. Trimming took 7 bases from V and 6 from J, leaving 19 bases between them. The CDR3 DNA sequence: TGTGCCAGCACCAAAGGAGGGCAGCAGGGCGAGCAGTACTTC. Its translation: CASTKGGQQGEQYF.

This rearrangement joins TRBV30 to TRBJ1-2; D may be TRBD1 (5 bases). V was trimmed by 2 bases and J by 1 base, leaving 14 bases between them. CDR1 is GTSNPN, CDR2 SVGIG, per germline (reference sequence). This CDR3 spans 15 amino acids. CDR3 amino acids: CAWSPVGAFNYGYTF. The CDR3 DNA reads TGTGCCTGGAGTCCGGTAGGGGCCTTTAACTATGGCTACACCTTC. The full variable domain, its missing parts supplied by reference TRBV30 and TRBJ1-2, is SQTIHQWPATLVQPVGSPLSLECTVEGTSNPNLYWYRQAAGRGLQLLFYSVGIGQISSEVPQNLSASRPQDRQFILSSKKLLLSDSGFYLCAWSPVGAFNYGYTFGSGTRLTVV.

The chain has TRBV5-6 and TRBJ1-2; TRBD1 agrees at 7 bases. Germline CDR1 is SGHDT and CDR2 is YYEEEE. Losses at the gene ends were 3 bases for V and 3 bases for J; bases not matched to a gene: 2. This CDR3 comprises 13 residues. CDR3 in DNA: TGTGCCAGCAGCTCCGGGACAGACTATGGCTACACCTTC. Translating it yields CASSSGTDYGYTF.